This T cell receptor (beta chain) was observed in a study of cytomegalovirus exposure and HLA in healthy donors. Primers for the PCR totalled 60 Vbeta and 13 Jbeta. Libraries were prepared by immunoSEQ multiplex PCR; TCRdb keeps only in-frame clonotypes and omits some of them. The sample features 50,000 to 70,000 clones, with less than 4% in its top ten. Germline CDR1 is GTSNPN and CDR2 is SVGIG (reference sequence). The CDR3 has 15 residues. Trimming took 2 bases from V and 2 from J; bases not matched to a gene: 6. The sample was PBMCs. The sequence came from a woman younger than 35 in good health and CMV-seronegative. J is TRBJ2-1 and V is TRBV30; 7 nucleotides match TRBD2. CDR3 protein: CAWSLKGRAYNEQFF. Written as DNA, the CDR3 is TGTGCCTGGAGTTTGAAGGGGAGGGCCTACAATGAGCAGTTCTTC. Full variable domain (remainder filled in from reference TRBV30 and TRBJ2-1): SQTIHQWPATLVQPVGSPLSLECTVEGTSNPNLYWYRQAAGRGLQLLFYSVGIGQISSEVPQNLSASRPQDRQFILSSKKLLLSDSGFYLCAWSLKGRAYNEQFFGPGTRLTVL.